This T cell receptor beta chain was obtained from a study of T cells after posttransplantation cyclophosphamide. Study-level results: Tissue-infiltrating T cells from skin or gut overlapped little with blood T cells. After PTCy, TRB diversity resembled that of CNI/methotrexate controls. Donor CD8+ memory clones often dominated recipient blood repertoires at later times.

Comment on this clone: The antigen remains undetermined.

Generated by immunoSEQ multiplex PCR, the TCRdb table keeps only in-frame clones and is missing some. The table shows more than 4,000 clones, with approximately 80% occurring only once. Treatment was busulfan-fludarabine conditioning, a marrow graft, and cyclophosphamide on days +3 and +4. With 2 bases removed from V and 2 bases from J, the gap between germline ends came to 12 bases. This CDR3 contains 15 residues. Germline CDR1 and CDR2: SGDLS and YYNGEE. The source of this sequence is a male patient aged 50 to 59 who received an allogeneic stem cell transplant from an unrelated donor, was CMV-positive, and had acute GVHD only. A share of the T cells may be of graft donor origin. The material was PBMCs, obtained 29 days after a stem cell transplant with posttransplant cyclophosphamide. The J gene is TRBJ2-3, the V gene TRBV9, with a possible D match to TRBD2 (5 bases). The CDR3 reads CASSVEGQFTDTQYF. DNA of the CDR3: TGTGCCAGCAGCGTCGAGGGCCAATTCACAGATACGCAGTATTTT.